This is a list of T cell receptor beta chains from one sample in a study of long-term antiretroviral therapy in people with HIV. Generated by immunoSEQ multiplex PCR, the TCRdb table keeps only in-frame clones and is missing some. The sample includes roughly 42,000 clones, approximately 86% of them seen just once. Sequences were derived from unsorted PBMCs, sampled 0.1 years before starting antiretroviral therapy. The receptors stem from a woman aged 45-59 years with HIV. Each CDR3 is given with its conserved first and last residue. Each record gives: D gene, V gene, J gene, clone size, CDR3 protein, CDR3 DNA. The D gene is left open where the match is weak. Clone size is given for some rows only: seen once, a few or many times, or a class if the clone is expanded.

TRBD1,TRBV5-1,TRBJ2-2,.,CASSFTGGVSGELFF,TGCGCCAGCAGCTTTACAGGGGGCGTCTCCGGGGAGCTGTTTTTT
.,TRBV7-3,TRBJ2-1,.,CASSLSKGPEQFF,TGTGCCAGCAGCTTATCAAAGGGGCCTGAGCAGTTCTTC
.,TRBV7-9,TRBJ1-1,.,CASSGTGPDEAFF,TGTGCCAGCAGCGGCACAGGGCCTGATGAAGCTTTCTTT
.,TRBV11-2,TRBJ1-3,.,CASSPTSGNTIYF,TGTGCCAGCAGCCCCACCTCTGGAAACACCATATATTTT
TRBD2,TRBV29-1,TRBJ2-5,.,CSARLAGGETQYF,TGCAGCGCCCGACTAGCGGGGGGAGAGACCCAGTACTTC
.,TRBV7-8,TRBJ2-7,once,CASSAVAYEQYF,TGTGCCAGCAGCGCCGTGGCCTACGAGCAGTACTTC
TRBD2,TRBV5-4,TRBJ2-1,.,CASSLELAGDNEQFF,TGTGCCAGCAGCTTGGAGTTAGCGGGAGACAATGAGCAGTTCTTC
TRBD2,TRBV7-2,TRBJ2-5,.,CASRRTSGGPETQYF,TGTGCCAGCAGACGGACTAGCGGGGGCCCAGAGACCCAGTACTTC
.,TRBV10-3,TRBJ2-5,once,CAISEFRTDQETQYF,TGTGCCATCAGTGAGTTCCGGACGGATCAAGAGACCCAGTACTTC
TRBD2,TRBV14,TRBJ2-7,.,CASSQGSGGGEQYF,TGTGCCAGCAGCCAAGGTTCTGGCGGGGGCGAGCAGTACTTC
.,TRBV4-1,TRBJ1-1,.,CASSQDSRQNTEAFF,TGCGCCAGCAGCCAAGATTCCAGGCAGAACACTGAAGCTTTCTTT
TRBD2,TRBV15,TRBJ2-5,.,CATRPDPRGGAYETQYF,TGTGCCACTCGACCTGACCCCCGCGGGGGGGCTTACGAGACCCAGTACTTC
TRBD1,TRBV27,TRBJ1-2,.,CASSLLGTGTSGYTF,TGTGCCAGCAGTTTATTAGGGACAGGAACGAGTGGCTACACCTTC
TRBD2,TRBV6-7,TRBJ2-7,.,CASSYPATGGGSSYEQYF,TGTGCCAGCAGTTACCCGGCGACGGGAGGGGGGTCCTCCTACGAGCAGTACTTC
.,TRBV10-3,TRBJ2-3,.,CAIRGDLSADTQYF,TGTGCCATCAGGGGGGACTTAAGCGCAGATACGCAGTATTTT
.,TRBV27,TRBJ1-2,.,CASSLGVAYGYTF,TGTGCCAGCAGTTTAGGTGTTGCTTATGGCTACACCTTC
.,TRBV7-9,TRBJ1-4,.,CASSLVQGREKLFF,TGTGCCAGCAGCTTAGTGCAAGGGAGGGAAAAACTGTTTTTT
TRBD2,TRBV19,TRBJ2-7,.,CASSIAGGPYEQYF,TGTGCCAGTAGTATAGCGGGGGGGCCCTACGAGCAGTACTTC
.,TRBV30,TRBJ1-3,.,CAWSVVAGNTIYF,TGTGCCTGGAGTGTGGTAGCTGGAAACACCATATATTTT
TRBD1,TRBV10-1,TRBJ2-2,.,CATGTDYTGELFF,TGCGCCACCGGGACAGACTACACCGGGGAGCTGTTTTTT
TRBD1,TRBV9,TRBJ1-6,few,CASSVQGGNSPLHF,TGTGCCAGCAGCGTACAGGGGGGGAATTCACCCCTCCACTTT
.,TRBV5-6,TRBJ2-3,.,CASSSNAPGLRTDTQYF,TGTGCCAGCAGTTCTAATGCCCCAGGGTTGCGCACAGATACGCAGTATTTT
.,TRBV2,TRBJ2-2,.,CASTESAGANTGELFF,TGTGCCAGCACCGAATCGGCGGGGGCCAACACCGGGGAGCTGTTTTTT
.,TRBV6-5,TRBJ2-2,.,CASTPVNTGELFF,TGTGCCAGCACTCCAGTGAACACCGGGGAGCTGTTTTTT
TRBD1,TRBV19,TRBJ1-4,.,CASSSRQGVGEKLFF,TGTGCCAGTAGTTCGCGACAGGGGGTAGGTGAAAAACTGTTTTTT
.,TRBV6-6,TRBJ1-5,once,CASSQGLPSNQPQHF,TGTGCCAGTTCCCAGGGCCTTCCTAGCAATCAGCCCCAGCATTTT
TRBD1,TRBV6-5,TRBJ2-7,.,CASSYSGTGFYEQYF,TGTGCCAGCAGTTATTCCGGGACAGGTTTCTACGAGCAGTACTTC
TRBD1,TRBV5-8,TRBJ2-5,few,CASRTPGQGEETQYF,TGTGCCAGCAGGACGCCGGGACAGGGGGAAGAGACCCAGTACTTC
TRBD1,TRBV7-2,TRBJ1-2,.,CASSLVGGTGAPNYGYTF,TGTGCCAGCAGCTTAGTTGGGGGGACAGGCGCCCCTAACTATGGCTACACCTTC
TRBD1,TRBV4-1,TRBJ2-1,.,CASSQDKAGGNEQFF,TGCGCCAGCAGCCAAGATAAAGCAGGGGGCAATGAGCAGTTCTTC
TRBD1,TRBV11-3,TRBJ2-7,.,CASSLEQGPNYEQYF,TGTGCCAGCAGCTTAGAACAGGGGCCCAACTACGAGCAGTACTTC
TRBD1,TRBV7-9,TRBJ1-1,.,CASSPLGQARYVATEAFF,TGTGCCAGCAGCCCCTTAGGACAGGCTCGGTACGTAGCGACTGAAGCTTTCTTT
TRBD2,TRBV18,TRBJ2-7,.,CASSQNVGRVSYEQYF,TGTGCCAGCTCACAAAATGTCGGGAGGGTCTCCTACGAGCAGTACTTC
.,TRBV6-1,TRBJ2-7,.,CASSTWAYEQYF,TGTGCCAGCAGCACATGGGCCTACGAGCAGTACTTC
.,TRBV19,TRBJ2-6,few,CASEDGSSGANVLTF,TGTGCCAGTGAGGACGGGAGCTCTGGGGCCAACGTCCTGACTTTC
.,TRBV9,TRBJ2-3,.,CASSALPSTDTQYF,TGTGCCAGCAGCGCTCTACCTAGCACAGATACGCAGTATTTT
TRBD2,TRBV28,TRBJ2-3,.,CASSSGASGGGKDTQYF,TGTGCCAGCAGTTCAGGGGCTAGCGGGGGCGGGAAAGATACGCAGTATTTT
TRBD1,TRBV6-5,TRBJ1-3,once,CASSLGQGRGNTIYF,TGTGCCAGCAGTCTTGGACAGGGGAGAGGAAACACCATATATTTT
.,TRBV12-5,TRBJ2-3,.,CASGLAGADTQYF,TGTGCTAGTGGTTTGGCAGGGGCAGATACGCAGTATTTT
.,TRBV11-2,TRBJ2-7,.,CASSHTTGLSYEQYF,TGTGCCAGCAGCCATACGACAGGTCTCTCCTACGAGCAGTACTTC
TRBD1,TRBV7-9,TRBJ1-2,.,CASSRALGQVDSGYTF,TGTGCCAGCAGCCGTGCCCTAGGACAGGTGGATTCGGGCTACACCTTC
.,TRBV5-1,TRBJ1-4,.,CASSPPTATNEKLFF,TGCGCCAGCAGCCCACCAACTGCAACTAATGAAAAACTGTTTTTT
TRBD1,TRBV12-5,TRBJ1-4,.,CASGFLRDRGSEKLFF,TGTGCTAGTGGTTTCTTACGGGACAGGGGGAGTGAAAAACTGTTTTTT
TRBD1,TRBV11-2,TRBJ1-1,.,CASSLWTGGYTEAFF,TGTGCCAGCAGCCTCTGGACAGGGGGGTACACTGAAGCTTTCTTT
.,TRBV7-2,TRBJ1-2,.,CASSSNTGSFGYTF,TGTGCCAGCAGCTCGAACACGGGGTCCTTTGGCTACACCTTC
.,TRBV6-1,TRBJ2-2,.,CAISELNRDADQGELFF,TGTGCCATCAGTGAGCTGAACCGGGACGCCGACCAGGGGGAGCTGTTTTTT
.,TRBV10-3,TRBJ2-1,.,CAINSGLYNEQFF,TGTGCCATCAATAGCGGCCTTTACAATGAGCAGTTCTTC
.,TRBV19,TRBJ1-5,.,CASSIYNPQVNQPQHF,TGTGCCAGTAGTATTTATAACCCCCAGGTTAATCAGCCCCAGCATTTT
.,TRBV23-1,TRBJ2-2,.,CASSQSPGTGELFF,TGCGCCAGCAGTCAATCGCCAGGAACCGGGGAGCTGTTTTTT
.,TRBV6-4,TRBJ2-1,.,CANLNRDIAVNEQFF,TGTGCCAACTTGAACCGGGACATCGCCGTTAATGAGCAGTTCTTC